The 4 T cell receptor beta chains presented below share a single source sample, sequenced in a study of neurological immune-mediated disorders. In TCRdb, the 5' RACE reads were re-called with MiXCR into one record per CDR3 protein. The sample yields about 46,000 distinct CDR3 sequences, less than 2% seen once. The sequenced material came from PBMCs. These receptors were collected from a woman aged 40 to 50 with multiple sclerosis.

This clonotype was detected ten times or more. V gene TRBV20-1 combines with J gene TRBJ2-1; maybe TRBD1 (6 bases). V shed 1 base and J shed 3 bases, with 19 bases lying between them. There are 17 residues in the CDR3. CDR1 DFQATT and CDR2 SNEGSKA come from the germline V gene (reference sequence). The CDR3 loop is CSARGWGSGDNYNEQFF. The CDR3 DNA reads as TGCAGTGCTAGAGGTTGGGGGTCAGGGGACAACTACAATGAGCAGTTCTTC.

With respect to this clonotype: A junction boundary mismatches the germline segment, possibly from a read error. The rearrangement joins TRBV12-3 or TRBV12-4 to TRBJ1-3; D may be TRBD1 (5 bases). The CDR3 runs to 15 residues. CDR3 residues: CAISEGARIGNTIYF. In DNA, the CDR3 is TGTGCCATCAGTGAAGGGGCCAGGATCGGAAACACCATATATTTT.

In this sample, this clonotype turned up many times. This sequence joins TRBV5-1 and TRBJ2-5; 7 bases line up with TRBD2. CDR3 length: 13 residues. In germline, CDR1 is SGHRS, CDR2 YFSETQ. V trimming: 4 bases; J trimming: 5 bases; junction bases outside the gene matches: 5. CDR3: CASSPWTRETQYF. CDR3 DNA: TGCGCCAGCAGCCCGTGGACTAGGGAGACCCAGTACTTC. The full variable domain, rest sourced from reference TRBV5-1 and TRBJ2-5, is KAGVTQTPRYLIKTRGQQVTLSCSPISGHRSVSWYQQTPGQGLQFLFEYFSETQRNKGNFPGRFSGRQFSNSRSEMNVSTLELGDSALYLCASSPWTRETQYFGPGTRLLVL.

This clonotype was found many times. The chain carries TRBV6-5 and TRBJ2-2; D assignment may be TRBD1 or TRBD2 (5 bases each). There are 13 residues in the CDR3. V was trimmed by 8 bases and J by 2 bases, leaving 9 bases between them. Looked up from germline, CDR1 is MNHEY and CDR2 is SVGAGI. CDR3 DNA sequence: TGTGCCAGCCGGGACCTTAACACCGGGGAGCTGTTTTTT. Translated, it gives CASRDLNTGELFF.